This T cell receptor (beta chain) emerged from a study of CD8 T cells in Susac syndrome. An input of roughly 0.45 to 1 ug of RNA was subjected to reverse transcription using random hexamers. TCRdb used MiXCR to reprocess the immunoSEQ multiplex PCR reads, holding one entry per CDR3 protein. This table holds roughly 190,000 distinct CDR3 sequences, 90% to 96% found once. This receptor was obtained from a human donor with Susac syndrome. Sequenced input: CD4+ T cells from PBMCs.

CDR3 nucleotides: TGTGCCAGCAGTTACTCCAGTCCGGGACAGGCCTACGAGCAGTACTTC. Amino acid sequence: CASSYSSPGQAYEQYF. The V gene is TRBV6-5, the J gene TRBJ2-7; 8 positions agree with TRBD1. J lost 2 bases, V lost 0 bases, and 6 bases had no gene match. Germline lookup yields CDR1 MNHEY and CDR2 SVGAGI. There are 16 residues in the CDR3.